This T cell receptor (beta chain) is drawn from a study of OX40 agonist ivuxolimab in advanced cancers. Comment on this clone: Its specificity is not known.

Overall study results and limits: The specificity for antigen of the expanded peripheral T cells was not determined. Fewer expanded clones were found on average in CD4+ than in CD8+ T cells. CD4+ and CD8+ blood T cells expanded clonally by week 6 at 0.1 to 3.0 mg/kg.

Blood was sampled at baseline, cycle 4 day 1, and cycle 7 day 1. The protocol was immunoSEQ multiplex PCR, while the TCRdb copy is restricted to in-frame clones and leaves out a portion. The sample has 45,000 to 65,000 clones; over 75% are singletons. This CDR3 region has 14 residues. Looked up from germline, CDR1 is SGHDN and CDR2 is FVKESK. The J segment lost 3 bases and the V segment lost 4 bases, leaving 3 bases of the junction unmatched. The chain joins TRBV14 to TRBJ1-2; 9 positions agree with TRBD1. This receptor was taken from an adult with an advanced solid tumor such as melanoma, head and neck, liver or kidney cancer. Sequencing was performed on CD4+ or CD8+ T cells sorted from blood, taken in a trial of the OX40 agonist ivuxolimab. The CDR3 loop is CASSRTGAHYGYTF. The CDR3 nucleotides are TGTGCCAGCAGCCGGACAGGGGCCCACTATGGCTACACCTTC.